This T cell receptor beta chain was captured in a study of cytomegalovirus exposure and HLA in healthy donors. Study-wide results and caveats: Later analysis reportedly placed an Asian-associated ancestry cluster below the roughly 600-donor mean in N-insertions. Data from an earlier analysis indicated that most TCR beta V segments were productive either about 87% or about 30% of the time. Per a later analysis, HLA-associated TCR beta chains showed more clonal expansion than other, equally common TCR beta chains.

A multiplex PCR was run with 60 Vbeta primers and 13 Jbeta primers. Under the authors' procedure: Unique TCR beta chains numbered about 80 million in a later analysis, with roughly 9.9 million shared. Some clones are missing from TCRdb's copy, which holds only in-frame ones; the method was immunoSEQ multiplex PCR. The DNA gave D and trimming, while V, J and clone size come from that table. The sample has about 100,000 clones, about four fifths seen once. This CDR3 spans 13 amino acids. Germline trimming cut 5 bases from V and 12 bases from J; bases unmatched to any gene: 9. Germline V lookup: CDR1 GTSNPN, CDR2 SVGIG (reference sequence). A word on this clone: Its antigen remains unidentified.

V is TRBV30 and J is TRBJ2-1, with TRBD2 identical over 11 bases. The sequence came from a young man in good health and CMV-seronegative. Source material: PBMCs. This chain's CDR3 is CAWVIAGGSGQFF. CDR3 coding DNA: TGTGCCTGGGTCATAGCGGGAGGGTCGGGGCAGTTCTTC. The whole variable domain, remainder taken from reference TRBV30 and TRBJ2-1, is SQTIHQWPATLVQPVGSPLSLECTVEGTSNPNLYWYRQAAGRGLQLLFYSVGIGQISSEVPQNLSASRPQDRQFILSSKKLLLSDSGFYLCAWVIAGGSGQFFGPGTRLTVL.